The T cell receptor beta chain under discussion was sequenced for a study of shared clonotypes between healthy human individuals (dated by TCRdb to the early 2020s). Background for the entire study: A few men and two women, aged 18 to 49 years, made up the cohort. The study deeply sequenced blood TCR repertoires of about 5 healthy adults to estimate repertoire size and the extent of clonotype sharing between individuals. Between about 0.85 and 9.5 billion PBMCs per donor were obtained by leukapheresis. Libraries were prepared and TCR repertoires were sequenced by different laboratories using diverse techniques, in order to increase sequencing depth and limit assay-specific biases. For each donor, CD4 naive and CD4 memory were each given three plates, CD8 naive was given two plates, and CD8 memory was given one plate.

What the work shows at the level of the full study, not this receptor alone: Estimated clonotype richness was generally larger for naive than for memory subsets. Across several donors, roughly 5% of naive CD4, approximately 3.5% of naive CD8, around 2.1% of memory CD4, and 0.4% of memory CD8 clonotypes were shared. Because the study included only a small number of donors, the genetic and exposure-history diversity represented was limited. Pairwise subsampling indicated that sequencing depth was expected to affect the degree of clonotype sharing among donors. Sampling was limited to blood, and TCR repertoires in tissue likely differ from TCR repertoires in blood. Clonotypes shared by all four sorted-subset donors showed higher generation probabilities than non-shared clonotypes. Rarefaction of sorted-subset datasets indicated incomplete sequencing despite the large sequencing depth.

Using the deep immunoSEQ assay, multiplex PCR amplified TCR CDR3 regions from genomic DNA. Extracted genomic DNA from each cell subset was spread evenly across all wells of several immunoSEQ 96-well plates, with each plate serving as a replicate. For sorted subsets, 150 to 250 ng genomic DNA, equal to 25,000 to 35,000 T cell genomes, was loaded into each replicate PCR. The purified libraries were quantified using a Qubit 3.0 fluorometer, sized with a Bioanalyzer 2100, and then quantified again using the KAPA Library Quantification kit. Every immunoSEQ 96-well plate was sequenced on a separate single-read 150-cycle Illumina NextSeq 550 flow cell. In the paper's pipeline: Because the immunoSEQ output included only junctional sequences and no quality scores, the filtering could not be the same as the filtering used for full-length reads. Sequences were annotated with PyIR, a Python wrapper for IgBLAST v1.9, using IMGT germline references to assign V/J genes and CDR3. Reads were filtered out if the reads had weak V/J assignments (E-value above 1e-6), no CDR3, stop codons, out-of-frame junctions, or ambiguous translated residues. V3J clonotypes were defined as sequences sharing the same inferred V gene, J gene, and CDR3 amino acid sequence. Percentage overlap between repertoires was calculated by dividing the number of shared unique clonotypes by the size of the smaller repertoire. RTK rarefaction, the Chao1 estimator, and Recon v2.1 estimates of unobserved clonotypes were used to assess repertoire richness. For all TCRbeta clonotypes obtained by the gDNA method from a handful of donors, generation probabilities were computed with OLGA. Entries here come from immuneACCESS through TCRdb and include only in-frame sequences with V and J called. Some clones fail to appear in such tables; in the studies checked, an unresolved V gene covers under half of the shortfall, and the cause of the remainder is unknown. For V, J and clone size, that table is used; D and trimming come from the DNA. The sample table holds under 2.5 million clones, of which roughly 90% were seen once. 0.37% of the sample rests with the top ten.

The CDR3 spans 16 residues, from the cysteine through the phenylalanine. The kept DNA is CDR3 alone, 48 bases in frame from the first base. Germline trimming: 2 bases from V, 3 bases from J; junction bases outside gene matches: 9. CDR1 and CDR2, looked up from the germline V gene, are KGHSH and LQKENI. The donors were healthy, HIV-negative adults who had no recently reported acute infections or vaccinations. Every donor was a Caucasian adult residing in Nashville, Tennessee, USA. CD4+ T cells were enriched by magnetic negative selection, after which naive cells were positively selected on CD45RA and the negative fraction was taken as the memory subset. Blood was obtained by leukapheresis, after which PBMCs were separated by Ficoll-Histopaque density gradient centrifugation and cryopreserved in liquid nitrogen vapor phase. Analytical flow cytometry was used to check the purity and quantity of every magnetically sorted T cell population. Each sorted fraction had its genomic DNA isolated and then quantified by UV absorbance on a Nanodrop 2000c.

A remark on this clone: What this receptor recognizes is not known. Base qualities are not at hand, and no much larger clone is one base apart.

The V and J genes are TRBV18 and TRBJ2-5, with 7 central nucleotides matching TRBD1. The receptor was isolated from a young man in good health. Some clones in this sample may be carry-over from other donors' samples. The specimen was naive CD4+ T cells from PBMCs. The cell subset or site label, read with the paper, signifies: CD45RA+ positively selected. The CDR3 protein is CASSPYMGQSKETQYF. The DNA sequence reads TGTGCCAGCTCACCATACATGGGACAGTCCAAAGAGACCCAGTACTTC.